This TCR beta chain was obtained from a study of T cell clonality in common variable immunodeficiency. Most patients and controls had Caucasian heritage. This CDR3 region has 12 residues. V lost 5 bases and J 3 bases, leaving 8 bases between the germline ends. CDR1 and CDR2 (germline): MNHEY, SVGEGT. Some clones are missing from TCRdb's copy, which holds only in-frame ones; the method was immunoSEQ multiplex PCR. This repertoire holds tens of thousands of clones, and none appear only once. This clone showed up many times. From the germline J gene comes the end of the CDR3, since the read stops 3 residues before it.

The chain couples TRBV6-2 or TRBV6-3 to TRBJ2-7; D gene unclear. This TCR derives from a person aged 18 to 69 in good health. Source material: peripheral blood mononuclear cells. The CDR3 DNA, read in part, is TGTGCCAGCAGTCCCCCCTTCTACGAG. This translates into CASSPPFYE. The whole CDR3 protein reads CASSPPFYEQYF.